The 18 T cell receptor beta chains reported below all come from one sample, sequenced in a study of shared clonotypes between healthy human individuals. TCRdb keeps only in-frame clones here, not all; method: immunoSEQ multiplex PCR. The sample yields 1,500,000 or so clones, roughly 96% seen once. The source material was naive CD4+ T cells sorted from blood. Subset of the sample: CD45RA+ positively selected. Receptors originate from a man aged 25-45 years in good health.

The chain couples TRBV5-1 to TRBJ2-5; TRBD1 agrees at 9 bases. Germline values: CDR1 SGHRS, CDR2 YFSETQ. V shed 2 bases, J shed 4 bases, and the junction held 6 bases outside the gene matches. The CDR3 contains 15 residues. CDR3 in amino acids: CASSFTGGGIETQYF. The CDR3, as DNA: TGCGCCAGCAGCTTTACAGGGGGCGGGATAGAGACCCAGTACTTC.

The count of this clone is one. The rearrangement joins TRBV28 to TRBJ1-5; 7 bases align to TRBD1. CDR3 length equals 16 residues. V was pared by 5 bases and J by 1 base, with 8 bases of the junction left unmatched. Germline values: CDR1 MDHEN, CDR2 SYDVKM. Here the CDR3 DNA reads TGTGCCAGCAGTCCCACGCGACAGGGAAGCAATCAGCCCCAGCATTTT. This codes for CASSPTRQGSNQPQHF.

The table lists this clone with a count of one. This rearrangement joins TRBV29-1 to TRBJ2-3; 8 bases map to TRBD2. This CDR3 has 12 amino acids. V lost 6 bases and J lost 6; bases outside the gene matches: 5. Germline lookup yields CDR1 SQVTM and CDR2 ANQGSEA. The CDR3 loop is CSVDPGGDTQYF. CDR3 in DNA: TGCAGCGTGGACCCGGGGGGGGATACGCAGTATTTT.

The CDR3 coding sequence is TGCGCCAGCAGCACTGACCGACGGACCCGAGAGACCCAGTACTTC. Its protein product is CASSTDRRTRETQYF. The rearrangement joins TRBV10-1 to TRBJ2-5; D is unclear. CDR1 WNHNN and CDR2 SYGVQD come from the germline V gene (reference sequence). V lost 6 bases and J 4 bases, leaving 18 bases between the germline ends. The CDR3 is made up of 15 amino acids.

The chain has TRBV5-4 and TRBJ2-1; 9 bases agree with TRBD2. J gave up 0 bases and V 0 bases, and 10 bases lay outside the gene matches. The CDR3 is made up of 19 amino acids. CDR1 SGHNT and CDR2 YYREEE come from the germline V gene (reference sequence). The CDR3 nucleotides are TGTGCCAGCAGCTTGGGGGGTAGCGGGGGCCCAAGCTCCTACAATGAGCAGTTCTTC. Translating gives CASSLGGSGGPSSYNEQFF.

The chain joins TRBV27 to TRBJ2-5; D gene uncertain. V was clipped by 6 bases and J by 0 bases, with 5 bases between them. Germline CDR1 is MNHEY and CDR2 is SMNVEV (reference sequence). The CDR3 totals 12 residues. CDR3 loop: CASRGYQETQYF. The DNA for the CDR3 is TGTGCCAGCAGAGGGTACCAAGAGACCCAGTACTTC.

The chain recombines TRBV7-9 with TRBJ1-2; tentatively, D is TRBD1 (6 bases). CDR3 length: 12 residues. Germline CDR1 reads SEHNR; CDR2 reads FQNEAQ (reference sequence). V dropped 2 bases and J dropped 8 bases, with 9 bases sitting between them. CDR3 sequence reads: CASSLSGAGYTF. CDR3 nucleotides: TGTGCCAGCAGCTTATCGGGGGCGGGCTACACCTTC.

The chain is built from TRBV28 and TRBJ1-2, with 7 nucleotides matching TRBD1. The junction had 5 bases not matched to a gene; V was cut back by 3 bases and J by 7 bases. This CDR3 spans 13 amino acids. Per germline, CDR1 MDHEN and CDR2 SYDVKM. CDR3 in DNA: TGTGCCAGCAGTTTGGAGGGGGCAGTTGGCTACACCTTC. Translated: CASSLEGAVGYTF.

As to this clone: This specimen includes other DNA sequences encoding the same CDR3. The V gene is TRBV5-1, the J gene TRBJ1-3; D is undetermined. The CDR3 has 15 amino acids. Trimming removed 2 bases at V and 0 bases at J, with 9 bases between. Germline values: CDR1 SGHRS, CDR2 YFSETQ. The CDR3 sequence is CASSLTTSSGNTIYF. DNA for the CDR3: TGCGCCAGCAGCTTAACCACTTCCTCTGGAAACACCATATATTTT.

The chain employs TRBV15 and TRBJ1-5; the D is unclear. CDR3 length: 14 amino acids. V dropped 4 bases and J dropped 7 bases, with 14 bases sitting between them. Germline values: CDR1 LNHNV, CDR2 YYDKDF (reference sequence). CDR3 region: CATSTIGVFQPQHF. In nucleotides, the CDR3 is TGTGCCACCAGCACTATCGGGGTATTCCAGCCCCAGCATTTT.

The DNA of the CDR3 is TGTGCCAGCAGTTACGAACCGAACACCGGGGAGCTGTTTTTT. Residues: CASSYEPNTGELFF. The rearrangement links TRBV27 to TRBJ2-2; D remains ambiguous. Trimming cost V 4 bases and J 0 bases, with 6 bases left between them. The V gene's germline CDR1 is MNHEY and CDR2 SMNVEV (reference sequence). This CDR3 spans 14 amino acids.

J is TRBJ2-1 and V is TRBV10-1; 9 bases are shared with TRBD1. The trim removed 0 bases at V and 6 bases at J, leaving 6 bases unmatched. This CDR3 is 16 amino acids long. Germline V lookup: CDR1 WNHNN, CDR2 SYGVQD (reference sequence). CDR3 in amino acids: CASSESWTGARNEQFF. CDR3 bases: TGCGCCAGCAGTGAGTCTTGGACAGGGGCCCGCAATGAGCAGTTCTTC.

This clone was seen only once. The chain carries TRBV7-9 and TRBJ2-3; D gene uncertain. With 5 bases removed from V and 1 base from J, the gap between germline ends came to 13 bases. Germline V gene lookup returns CDR1 SEHNR and CDR2 FQNEAQ (reference sequence). CDR3 size: 15 residues. As DNA, the CDR3 is TGTGCCAGCAGCCCAATTACATGGGGCACAGATACGCAGTATTTT. Protein sequence: CASSPITWGTDTQYF.

V usage is TRBV7-2 and J usage is TRBJ2-1, with a possible D match to TRBD2 (5 bases). Trimming cost V 6 bases and J 6 bases, with 21 bases left between them. Germline V gene lookup returns CDR1 SGHTA and CDR2 FQGNSA. This CDR3 is 16 amino acids long. The CDR3 DNA sequence: TGTGCCAGCAGAACCCGCGGAGGTGGGTCTGGCAATGAGCAGTTCTTC. Amino acids: CASRTRGGGSGNEQFF.

The chain uses TRBV18 and TRBJ1-1; D call uncertain. This CDR3 is built from 14 residues. V was shortened by 1 base and J by 3 bases, with 9 bases between the two germline ends. Germline CDR1 is KGHSH and CDR2 is LQKENI. CDR3 bases: TGTGCCAGCTCACCACTGAGTACGGACACTGAAGCTTTCTTT. Encoded protein: CASSPLSTDTEAFF.

This clone was detected ten times or more. This chain joins TRBV19 and TRBJ1-1, with 9 bases that match TRBD1. Germline V lookup: CDR1 LNHDA, CDR2 SQIVND (reference sequence). Unmatched junction bases numbered 17, after V lost 6 bases and J lost 9 bases. This CDR3 is 16 amino acids long. DNA for the CDR3: TGTGCCAGTAGGTACTGGCAACAGGGGGCGGCTGAGAAAGCTTTCTTT. Residues: CASRYWQQGAAEKAFF.

The chain carries TRBV6-6 and TRBJ2-7; 9 bases align to TRBD1. Per the germline V gene, CDR1 is MNHNY and CDR2 is SVGAGI (reference sequence). The CDR3 is 14 residues long. The J segment lost 3 bases and the V segment lost 4 bases, leaving 4 bases of the junction unmatched. CDR3 loop: CASSSGTGIYEQYF. The CDR3 region has the DNA TGTGCCAGCAGTTCCGGGACAGGGATCTACGAGCAGTACTTC.

The chain uses TRBV30 and TRBJ2-7; perhaps TRBD1 as D (6 bases). Between the trimmed V and J ends, which lost 0 bases and 7 bases, there was a span of 19 bases. CDR3 length: 15 amino acids. The germline CDR1 and CDR2 sequences are GTSNPN and SVGIG (reference sequence). The CDR3 here is CAWSVGTPGLGEQYF. In DNA form, the CDR3 reads TGTGCCTGGAGTGTCGGGACACCGGGGCTCGGGGAGCAGTACTTC.